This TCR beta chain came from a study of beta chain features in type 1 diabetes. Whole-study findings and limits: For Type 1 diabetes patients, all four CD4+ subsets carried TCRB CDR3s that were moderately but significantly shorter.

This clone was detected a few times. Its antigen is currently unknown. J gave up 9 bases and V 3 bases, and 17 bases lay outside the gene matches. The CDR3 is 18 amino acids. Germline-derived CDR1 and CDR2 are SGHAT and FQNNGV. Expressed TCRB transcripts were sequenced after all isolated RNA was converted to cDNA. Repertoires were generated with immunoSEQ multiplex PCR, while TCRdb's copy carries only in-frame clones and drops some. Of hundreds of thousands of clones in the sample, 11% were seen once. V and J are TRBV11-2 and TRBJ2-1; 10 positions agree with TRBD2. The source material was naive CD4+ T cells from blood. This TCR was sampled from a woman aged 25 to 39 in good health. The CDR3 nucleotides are TGTGCCAGCAGCTTTTCCTCCGAACTAGCGGGGCCGAACCGTGAGCAGTTCTTC. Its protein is CASSFSSELAGPNREQFF.